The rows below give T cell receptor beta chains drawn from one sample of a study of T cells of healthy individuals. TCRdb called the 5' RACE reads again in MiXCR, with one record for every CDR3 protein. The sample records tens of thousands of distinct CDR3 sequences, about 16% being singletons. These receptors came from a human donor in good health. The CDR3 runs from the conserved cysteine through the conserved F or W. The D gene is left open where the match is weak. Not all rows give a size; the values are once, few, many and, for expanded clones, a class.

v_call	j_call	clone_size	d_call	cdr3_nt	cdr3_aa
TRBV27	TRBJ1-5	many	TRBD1	TGTGCCAGCAGTCAGACAGGGGGCTATAGCAATCAGCCCCAGCATTTT	CASSQTGGYSNQPQHF
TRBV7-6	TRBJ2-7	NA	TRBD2	TGTGCCAGCAGCTTTGCTAGCGGGAGATACGAGCAGTACTTC	CASSFASGRYEQYF
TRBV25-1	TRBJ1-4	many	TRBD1	TGTGCCAGCAGTGATATTTCAGGAGGGGGCGGTGAAAAACTGTTTTTT	CASSDISGGGGEKLFF
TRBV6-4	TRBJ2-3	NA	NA	TGTGCCAGCAGTTCGACGTCAGAGCAGTTTTCTAGCACAGATACGCAGTATTTT	CASSSTSEQFSSTDTQYF
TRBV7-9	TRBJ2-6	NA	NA	TGTGCCAGCAGCCCACCAGGGACAGGGGCCAACGTCCTGACTTTC	CASSPPGTGANVLTF
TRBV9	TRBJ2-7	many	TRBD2	TGTGCCAGCAGCGACGATGCGGGGGGCAACTACGAGCAGTACTTC	CASSDDAGGNYEQYF
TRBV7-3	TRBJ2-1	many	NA	TGTGCCAGCAGCCCCTCAGACTCCTACAATGAGCAGTTCTTC	CASSPSDSYNEQFF
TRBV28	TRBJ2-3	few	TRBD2	TGTGCCAGCGCCGCGGGAGGGCGCACAGATACGCAGTATTTT	CASAAGGRTDTQYF
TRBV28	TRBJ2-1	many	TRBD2	TGTGCCAGCAGTTTGGGGGGAGGGCGCAATGAGCAGTTCTTC	CASSLGGGRNEQFF
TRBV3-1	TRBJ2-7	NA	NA	TGTGCCAGCAGCCAAGTGATCGGGGAGCAGTACTTC	CASSQVIGEQYF
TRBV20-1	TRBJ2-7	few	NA	TGCAGTGCGCGGCAGGGAGAACTGCAGTACTTC	CSARQGELQYF
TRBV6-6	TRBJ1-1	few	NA	TGTGCCAGCAGTTACGGGGTCTTAGAAACTGAAGCTTTCTTT	CASSYGVLETEAFF
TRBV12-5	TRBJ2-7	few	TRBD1	TGTGCTAGTGGTTTGAACGCCGGGACAGGGGGGATTTACGAGCAGTACTTC	CASGLNAGTGGIYEQYF
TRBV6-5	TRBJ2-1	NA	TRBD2	TGTGCCAGCAGTACTACTAGCGGGAGAGGCGATGAGCAGTTCTTC	CASSTTSGRGDEQFF
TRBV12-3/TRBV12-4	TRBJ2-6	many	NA	TGTGCCAGCAGTCCTTCAGTCTCTGGGGCCAACGTCCTGACTTTC	CASSPSVSGANVLTF
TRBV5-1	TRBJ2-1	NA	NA	TGCGCCAGCAGCTTGGGACACCCCGGATACAATGAGCAGTTCTTC	CASSLGHPGYNEQFF
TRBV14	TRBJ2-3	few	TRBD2	TGTGCCAGCAGCCAACTGAATGCGGGGGAGATAGATACGCAGTATTTT	CASSQLNAGEIDTQYF
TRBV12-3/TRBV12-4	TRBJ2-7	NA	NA	TGTGCCAGCACCCGAGAGGTGTCTAGCTCCTACGAGCAGTACTTC	CASTREVSSSYEQYF
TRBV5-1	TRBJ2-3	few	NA	TGCGCCAGCAGCTTGGCCCTTTCGGCAGATACGCAGTATTTT	CASSLALSADTQYF
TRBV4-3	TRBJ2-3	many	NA	TGCGCCAGCAGCCAAGATGGGGGGACAGATACGCAGTATTTT	CASSQDGGTDTQYF
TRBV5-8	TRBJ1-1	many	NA	TGTGCCAGCAGCTTGGAGGGGGACGGCCGGCCTGGAGGGGGGAAAGCTTTCTTT	CASSLEGDGRPGGGKAFF
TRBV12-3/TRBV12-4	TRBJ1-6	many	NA	TGTGCCAGCAGTTTAGAGCGGGGTTCACCCCTCCACTTT	CASSLERGSPLHF
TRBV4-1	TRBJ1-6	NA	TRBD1	TGCGCCAGCAGCCAAGAGCACACAGGGGGTAATTCACCCCTCCACTTT	CASSQEHTGGNSPLHF
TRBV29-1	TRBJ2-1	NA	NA	TGCAGCGTTGAAGCGGGAAGTTACAATGAGCAGTTCTTC	CSVEAGSYNEQFF
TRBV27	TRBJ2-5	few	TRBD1	TGTGCCAGCACCGGACAGGGACAAGAGACCCAGTACTTC	CASTGQGQETQYF
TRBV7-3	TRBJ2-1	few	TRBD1	TGTGCCAGCAGCGTGGACAGGTCCCCCTACAATGAGCAGTTCTTC	CASSVDRSPYNEQFF
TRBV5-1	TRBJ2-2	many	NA	TGCGCCAGCAGGGCCGGATTCAACACCGGGGAGCTGTTTTTT	CASRAGFNTGELFF
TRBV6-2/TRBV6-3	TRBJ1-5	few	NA	TGTGCCAGCAGTGGCGGCGGGGCGGTCACCCTACAGCCCCAGCATTTT	CASSGGGAVTLQPQHF
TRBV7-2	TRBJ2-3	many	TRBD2	TGTGCCAGCAGCATCCAACTAGCGGGAGGGAGAGATACGCAGTATTTT	CASSIQLAGGRDTQYF
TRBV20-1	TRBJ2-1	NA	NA	TGCAGTGCTTCACCCGGAAGGGGGGATGAGCAGTTCTTC	CSASPGRGDEQFF
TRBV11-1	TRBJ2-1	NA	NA	TGTGCCAGCAGCTTAGTTCAGGACCCAAACAATGAGCAGTTCTTC	CASSLVQDPNNEQFF
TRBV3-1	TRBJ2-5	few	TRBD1	TGTGCCAGCAGTGGAGGACAGGGCCCGGGGACCCAGTACTTC	CASSGGQGPGTQYF
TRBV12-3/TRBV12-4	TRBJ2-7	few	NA	TGTGCCAGCAGTTTAGAAAGAAGGGACGAGCAGTACTTC	CASSLERRDEQYF
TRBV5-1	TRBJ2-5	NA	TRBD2	TGCGCCAGCAGCAGTCATAGCGGGGCCCAAGAGACCCAGTACTTC	CASSSHSGAQETQYF
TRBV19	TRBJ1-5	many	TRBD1	TGTGCCAGTAGTGGGACAGGGGGCAATCAGCCCCAGCATTTT	CASSGTGGNQPQHF
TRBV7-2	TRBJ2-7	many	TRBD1	TGTGCCAGCAGCTTAGGTGTTTGGGACAGGGGTCCCTACGAGCAGTACTTC	CASSLGVWDRGPYEQYF
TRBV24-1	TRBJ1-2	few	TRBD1	TGTGCCACCAGTGATTATACCGGGACAGCGACGGATGGCTACACCTTC	CATSDYTGTATDGYTF
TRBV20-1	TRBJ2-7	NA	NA	TGCAGTGCTAGAGATCGCGCGAAGCGGGTCTCCTACGAGCAGTACTTC	CSARDRAKRVSYEQYF
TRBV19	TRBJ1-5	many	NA	TGTGCCAGTAGCATGGGACGGACTGGCAATCAGCCCCAGCATTTT	CASSMGRTGNQPQHF
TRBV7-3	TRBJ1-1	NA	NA	TGTGCCAGCAGCTTAACCGCGGCAGGAATGAACACTGAAGCTTTCTTT	CASSLTAAGMNTEAFF
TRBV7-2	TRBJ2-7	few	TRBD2	TGTGCCAGCAGCTTAGTACTAGCGGGAGACGAGCAGTACTTC	CASSLVLAGDEQYF